This T cell receptor (beta chain) came from a study of blood T cells in healthy people across ages. General study findings and limits: A strong correlation between TCR beta diversity and naive T cell percentage was seen.

This clonotype occurred a few times. Its antigen is not known. A second PCR of 7 to 11 cycles used a sample-barcoded 5' primer and a J-beta primer mix. Sequencing of every sample gave 3 million or more CDR3-containing paired-end reads. TCRdb called the 5' RACE reads again in MiXCR, with one record for every CDR3 protein. The sample yields fewer than 800,000 distinct CDR3 sequences, 45% to 50% seen once. Germline trimming cut 7 bases from V and 0 bases from J; bases unmatched to any gene: 5. This CDR3 has 13 amino acids. Germline V gene data show CDR1 as DFQATT and CDR2 as SNEGSKA (reference sequence). The study recruited healthy Caucasian donors from Russia who were aged about 6 to 90.

This clonotype was sampled from a woman in her sixties in good health. The gene calls are TRBV20-1 and TRBJ2-5, with 7 bases identical to TRBD1. Sequencing was performed on blood. The DNA of the CDR3 is TGCAGTGGACAGGGCGGACACCAAGAGACCCAGTACTTC. Its protein product is CSGQGGHQETQYF.